This T cell receptor beta chain was obtained from a study of OX40 agonist ivuxolimab in advanced cancers. Study-wide context: Ivuxolimab was a fully human IgG2 agonistic monoclonal antibody targeting the costimulatory receptor OX40 (CD134). Intravenous ivuxolimab was administered to patients every 2 weeks at six dose levels: 0.01, 0.1, 0.3, 1.5, 3 and 10 mg/kg. Of the roughly 52 dose-escalation patients, hepatocellular carcinoma was present in 19, melanoma in some 15, renal cell carcinoma in 9 and head and neck cancer in 9. In the dose-escalation cohort, 70% to 85% of patients were male, and the mean age was approximately 60 years with a range of roughly 20 to 85. Patients were allowed to have had prior anti-PD-1, anti-PD-L1 or anti-CTLA-4 therapy, and 40% to 45% of the dose-escalation patients had previously received checkpoint inhibitors. Partial responses occurred in three dose-escalation patients: two with cutaneous melanoma and one with hepatocellular carcinoma. The point of sequencing TCRbeta in the periphery was to test whether ivuxolimab changed TCR sequence diversity and drove clonal T-cell expansion. The paper reports the monotherapy dose-escalation portion (N of about 51 patients) of the phase I ivuxolimab trial.

The trial excluded patients who had a history of autoimmune disease or were on systemic immunosuppression. In every dose cohort, peripheral blood was drawn for TCR sequencing at baseline, cycle 4 day 1, and cycle 7 day 1. The samples were taken from a phase I, first-in-human, multicenter, open-label dose-escalation trial of ivuxolimab. The trial enrolled adults with locally advanced or metastatic head and neck squamous cell, hepatocellular, melanoma or renal cell carcinoma. Before TCR sequencing, CD4+ and CD8+ T cells were separately sorted from peripheral blood. To sequence the TCRbeta CDR3 region, genomic DNA was isolated from the sorted cells. The immunoSEQ Assay was used to sequence the TCRbeta CDR3 regions. In TCRdb, the immuneACCESS table is reduced to in-frame sequences with V and J assigned. These tables do not hold every clone; where another copy was compared, an unresolved V gene accounts for under half, and the others remain unexplained. This sample lists 25,000 to 35,000 clones; roughly nine tenths were detected once. About two fifths of the sample comes from the top ten.

General study outcomes and caveats: In partial responders in the 0.1-3.0 mg/kg groups, normalized peripheral clonal expansion was found to be among the lowest, especially among CD8+ T cells. Low levels of normalized T-cell clonal expansion were also shown by some nonresponding patients. Antigen specificity was not determined for the clonally expanded peripheral T cells. At doses of 0.1 to 3.0 mg/kg, clonal expansion of both CD4+ and CD8+ blood T cells was observed from baseline to week 6. After ivuxolimab, expanded clones were on average more numerous among CD8+ T cells than among CD4+ T cells.

The table lists this clone with many counts. Its antigen is still unknown. Per-base quality was not reported, and no clone a single base away is much larger than it. CDR1 is given as MNHEY and CDR2 as SVGAGI, both from the germline V gene. There are 13 amino acids in the CDR3, from cysteine to phenylalanine inclusive. CDR3 DNA is the only sequence kept; it has 39 bases, read in frame from the first base. V loses 6 bases at its end and J loses 2 bases; junction bases beyond the gene matches: 3. Recombination connected TRBV6-5 to TRBJ1-2, and 7 junctional nucleotides match TRBD1. The receptor comes from an adult with an advanced solid tumor such as melanoma, head and neck, liver or kidney cancer. Sequencing was performed on CD4+ or CD8+ T cells sorted from blood, taken in a trial of the OX40 agonist ivuxolimab. The encoded CDR3 is CASRDRTNYGYTF. The DNA sequence reads TGTGCCAGCAGGGACAGGACAAACTATGGCTACACCTTC.